A selection of T cell receptor beta chains follows, all from one sample in a study of CD4 T cells in relation to SARS-CoV-2 and coronaviruses. For these receptors, no antigen is known. Only in-frame clones appear in the TCRdb table, and some are missing; sequencing was by immunoSEQ multiplex PCR. The data contain just under 20,000 clones, roughly 80% of them singletons. The sequencing input was CD4+ T cells from PBMCs, cultured in vitro. The receptors stem from a human donor in good health. The CDR3 runs from the conserved cysteine through the conserved F or W. D genes are given only for firm matches. Part of the rows lack a size; the others show once, few, many or a class for expanded clones.

size,V,length,J,D,CDR3,DNA
-,TRBV9,17,TRBJ2-2,TRBD1,CASSVLRTGGYTGELFF,TGTGCCAGCAGCGTCCTGAGGACAGGGGGTTACACCGGGGAGCTGTTTTTT
-,TRBV4-2,15,TRBJ2-4,TRBD1,CASSQGQGAGNIQYF,TGTGCCAGCAGCCAAGGTCAGGGGGCGGGAAACATTCAGTACTTC
-,TRBV6-5,14,TRBJ2-4,TRBD2,CASSPGLAGGGTNF,TGTGCCAGCAGTCCGGGACTAGCGGGGGGAGGGACCAACTTC
-,TRBV7-2,17,TRBJ2-3,-,CASSSGKGVIWGDTQYF,TGTGCCAGCAGCTCCGGGAAGGGGGTGATTTGGGGAGATACGCAGTATTTT
-,TRBV19,14,TRBJ2-7,TRBD1,CASSLGQGDYEQYF,TGTGCCAGTTCATTGGGACAGGGGGACTACGAGCAGTACTTC
-,TRBV6-5,15,TRBJ1-5,-,CASSYSRDNNQPQHF,TGTGCCAGCAGTTACTCTCGGGACAACAATCAGCCCCAGCATTTT
once,TRBV5-1,15,TRBJ2-2,TRBD1,CASSSGDSYTGELFF,TGCGCCAGCAGCTCAGGGGACAGCTACACCGGGGAGCTGTTTTTT
-,TRBV7-2,15,TRBJ2-2,TRBD1,CASSPAGTGTGELFF,TGTGCCAGCAGCCCGGCCGGGACAGGGACCGGGGAGCTGTTTTTT
-,TRBV7-3,14,TRBJ1-2,TRBD1,CASSPTGPNYGYTF,TGTGCCAGCAGCCCGACAGGGCCGAACTATGGCTACACCTTC
once,TRBV2,15,TRBJ2-5,-,CASSYTPLGMGTQYF,TGTGCCAGCAGTTACACCCCCCTAGGGATGGGGACCCAGTACTTC
-,TRBV30,15,TRBJ1-6,-,CAWSGRVAYNSPLHF,TGTGCCTGGAGTGGTAGGGTGGCCTATAATTCACCCCTCCACTTT